This TCR beta chain was identified during a study of OX40 agonist ivuxolimab in advanced cancers. Data came from immunoSEQ multiplex PCR; TCRdb stores just in-frame clones and leaves some out. The table shows about 46,000 clones, with about 88% occurring only once. Germline values: CDR1 MDHEN, CDR2 SYDVKM. Germline trimming cut 3 bases from V and 2 bases from J; bases unmatched to any gene: 3. The CDR3 covers 15 residues. The chain carries TRBV28 and TRBJ2-7; 11 bases match TRBD1. The specimen was CD4+ or CD8+ T cells sorted from blood, collected in a trial of the OX40 agonist ivuxolimab. The clonotype originates from an adult with an advanced solid tumor such as melanoma, head and neck, liver or kidney cancer. In DNA, the CDR3 is TGTGCCAGCAGTTTTCTGGGACAGGGGGCCTACGAGCAGTACTTC. As protein: CASSFLGQGAYEQYF.